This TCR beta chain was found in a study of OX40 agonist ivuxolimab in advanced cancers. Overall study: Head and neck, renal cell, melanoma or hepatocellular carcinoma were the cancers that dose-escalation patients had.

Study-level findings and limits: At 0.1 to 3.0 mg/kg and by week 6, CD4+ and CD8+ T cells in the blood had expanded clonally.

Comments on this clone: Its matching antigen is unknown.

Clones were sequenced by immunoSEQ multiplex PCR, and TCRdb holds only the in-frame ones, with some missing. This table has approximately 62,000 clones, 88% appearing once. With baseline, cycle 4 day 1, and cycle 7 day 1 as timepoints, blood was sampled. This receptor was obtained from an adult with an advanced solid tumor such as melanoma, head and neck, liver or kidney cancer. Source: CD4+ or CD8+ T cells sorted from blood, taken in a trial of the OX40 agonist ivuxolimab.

The CDR3 nucleotides read TGTGCCAGCAGCTCCTCCGGAACAGGGCGCCCTCACTCTGGAAACACCATATATTTT. Translation: CASSSSGTGRPHSGNTIYF. The rearrangement joins TRBV7-9 to TRBJ1-3, with a possible D match to TRBD1 (6 bases). The CDR3 contains 19 residues. The germline V and J ends were trimmed by 4 bases and 0 bases, with 22 bases remaining between them. CDR1 is SEHNR and CDR2 is FQNEAQ in the germline V gene (reference sequence).